This TCR beta chain was captured by sequencing in a study of glioma-infiltrating T cells after dendritic cell vaccination. The primer mix had 60 V beta and 13 J beta primers. Sequencing used immunoSEQ multiplex PCR; TCRdb keeps in-frame clones, though not all of them. The sample has 75,000 to 100,000 clones, around three quarters seen once. J was trimmed by 7 bases and V by 4 bases; bases with no gene match: 13. The CDR3 runs to 15 residues. Germline V CDR1 and CDR2: SQVTM, ANQGSEA. The TCR comes from a human donor with glioblastoma. Material: blood, obtained before dendritic cell vaccination. The chain has TRBV29-1 and TRBJ2-1; 7 bases are shared with TRBD1. The CDR3 region has the DNA TGCAGCGTTGCGAAGCGAGGGGGCCAGGGGAATGAGCAGTTCTTC. It yields the protein CSVAKRGGQGNEQFF.